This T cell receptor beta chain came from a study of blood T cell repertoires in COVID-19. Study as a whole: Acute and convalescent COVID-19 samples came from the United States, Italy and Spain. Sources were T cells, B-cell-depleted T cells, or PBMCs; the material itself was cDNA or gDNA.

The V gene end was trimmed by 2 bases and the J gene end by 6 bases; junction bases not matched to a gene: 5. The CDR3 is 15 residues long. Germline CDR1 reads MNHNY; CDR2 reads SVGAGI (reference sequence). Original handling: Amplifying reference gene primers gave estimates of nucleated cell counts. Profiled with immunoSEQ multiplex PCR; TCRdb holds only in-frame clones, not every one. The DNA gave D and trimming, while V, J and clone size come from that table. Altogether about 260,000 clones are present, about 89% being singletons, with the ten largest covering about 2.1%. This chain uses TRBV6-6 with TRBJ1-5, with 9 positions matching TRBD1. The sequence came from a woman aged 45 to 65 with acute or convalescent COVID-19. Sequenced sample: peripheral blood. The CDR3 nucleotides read TGTGCCAGCAGTTACCTGGACAGGGGCGGTCAGCCCCAGCATTTT. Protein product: CASSYLDRGGQPQHF.